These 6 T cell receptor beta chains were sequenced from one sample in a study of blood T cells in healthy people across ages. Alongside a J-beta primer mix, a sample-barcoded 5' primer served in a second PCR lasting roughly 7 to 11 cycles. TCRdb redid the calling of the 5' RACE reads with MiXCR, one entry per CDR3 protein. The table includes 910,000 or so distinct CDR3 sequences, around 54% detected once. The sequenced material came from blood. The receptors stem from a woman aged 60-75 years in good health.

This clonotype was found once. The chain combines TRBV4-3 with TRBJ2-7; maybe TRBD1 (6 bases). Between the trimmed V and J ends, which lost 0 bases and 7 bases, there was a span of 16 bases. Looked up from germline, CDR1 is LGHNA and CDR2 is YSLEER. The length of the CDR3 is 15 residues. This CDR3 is CASSQDRGTYNEQYF. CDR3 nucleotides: TGCGCCAGCAGCCAAGACAGGGGCACGTACAATGAGCAGTACTTC.

CDR3 coding DNA: TGTGCCAGCAGCTTTATGAACTCTGGGGCCAACGTCCTGACTTTC. Its translation: CASSFMNSGANVLTF. V and J are TRBV9 and TRBJ2-6; D gene unclear. This CDR3 region has 15 residues. The germline V and J ends were trimmed by 4 bases and 0 bases, with 8 bases remaining between them. Germline loops: CDR1 SGDLS, CDR2 YYNGEE.

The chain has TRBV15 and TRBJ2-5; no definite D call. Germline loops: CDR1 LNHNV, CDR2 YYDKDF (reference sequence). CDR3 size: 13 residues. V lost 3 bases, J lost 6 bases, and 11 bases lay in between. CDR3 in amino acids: CATSSVGLKTQYF. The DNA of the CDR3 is TGTGCCACCAGCAGCGTGGGTTTGAAGACCCAGTACTTC.

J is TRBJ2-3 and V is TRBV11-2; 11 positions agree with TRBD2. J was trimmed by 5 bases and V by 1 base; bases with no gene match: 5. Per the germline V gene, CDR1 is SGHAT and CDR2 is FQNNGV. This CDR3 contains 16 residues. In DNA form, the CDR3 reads TGTGCCAGCAGCTTAGTAGCGGGAGGGCTTGGAGATACGCAGTATTTT. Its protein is CASSLVAGGLGDTQYF.

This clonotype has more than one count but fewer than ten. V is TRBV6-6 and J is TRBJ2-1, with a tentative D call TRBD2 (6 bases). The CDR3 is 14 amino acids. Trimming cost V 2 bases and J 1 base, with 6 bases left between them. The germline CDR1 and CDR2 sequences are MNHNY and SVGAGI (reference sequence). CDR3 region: CASSYGGSYNEQFF. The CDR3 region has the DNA TGTGCCAGCAGTTACGGGGGGTCCTACAATGAGCAGTTCTTC.

The CDR3 DNA sequence: TGTGCCAGCAGCTTAGCCCTCTTAGGTGGGGCCAACGTCCTGACTTTC. As protein: CASSLALLGGANVLTF. The J gene is TRBJ2-6, the V gene TRBV11-1; D ambiguous. The germline V gene encodes CDR1 SGHAT and CDR2 FQDESV (reference sequence). Trimming took off 0 bases at V and 3 bases at J, with 9 bases between the two ends. The CDR3 runs to 16 residues.